This section outlines one T cell receptor beta chain sequence together with its context. The antigen is unknown. These data belong to a study of shared clonotypes between healthy human individuals. Background on the study: Each donor contributed plates that comprised three CD4 naive, three CD4 memory, two CD8 naive and one CD8 memory. Regarding the study as a whole: Across a handful of donors, naive CD4 shared around 5.4%, naive CD8 over 3%, memory CD4 2% to 2.5%, memory CD8 0.35% to 0.5%.

Germline V gives CDR1 LGHNA, CDR2 YNFKEQ. The CDR3 runs 16 residues. The trim removed 4 bases at V and 7 bases at J, leaving 13 bases unmatched. TCRdb keeps only in-frame clones here, not all; method: immunoSEQ multiplex PCR. Of millions of clones listed, roughly 94% are singletons. This sequence was found in a man aged 18-30 years in good health. The sequencing sample was made of naive CD4+ T cells sorted from blood. This sample's subset: CD45RA+ positively selected. The chain recombines TRBV4-2 with TRBJ1-2; 9 bases match TRBD1. CDR3: CASSRKGTGNGSGYTF. As DNA, the CDR3 is TGTGCCAGCAGCCGCAAAGGGACAGGGAACGGAAGTGGCTACACCTTC.